These 6 T cell receptor beta chains originate from one sample sequenced in a study of blood T cell repertoires in COVID-19. Clones were read by immunoSEQ multiplex PCR, and TCRdb kept only the in-frame ones, dropping some. Among roughly 260,000 clones listed, around 92% were seen once. Material for sequencing was peripheral blood. Source of these receptors: a person aged 18 to 35 with COVID-19, enrolled during active disease.

This sequence joins TRBV9 and TRBJ2-2, with 9 bases matching TRBD1. The CDR3 runs to 17 residues. Per the germline V gene, CDR1 is SGDLS and CDR2 is YYNGEE. J gave up 4 bases and V 0 bases, and 7 bases lay outside the gene matches. The CDR3 loop is CASSVALEDRGTGELFF. CDR3 bases: TGTGCCAGCAGCGTAGCTCTAGAGGACAGGGGCACCGGGGAGCTGTTTTTT.

V and J are TRBV15 and TRBJ1-2; TRBD1 matches at 7 bases. The CDR3 is 13 residues long. Germline V lookup: CDR1 LNHNV, CDR2 YYDKDF (reference sequence). Trimming removed 6 bases from V and 6 bases from J; junction bases left unmatched: 7. This CDR3 is CATRQRGQDGYTF. In DNA form, the CDR3 reads TGTGCCACCAGGCAAAGGGGGCAGGATGGCTACACCTTC.

This clone was recorded once. J is TRBJ2-2 and V is TRBV10-2, with 7 bases matching TRBD1. The V and J ends lost 3 bases and 6 bases, in that order; junction bases with no gene match: 1. The CDR3 totals 13 residues. Germline V gene data show CDR1 as WSHSY and CDR2 as SAAADI. The CDR3 sequence: CASSDDRAGELFF. The CDR3, as DNA: TGCGCCAGCAGTGATGACAGGGCCGGGGAGCTGTTTTTT.

The chain uses TRBV19 and TRBJ2-3, with D possibly being TRBD2 (6 bases). The length of the CDR3 is 13 residues. Per the germline V gene, CDR1 is LNHDA and CDR2 is SQIVND (reference sequence). V was trimmed by 5 bases and J by 5 bases, leaving 11 bases between them. CDR3 loop: CASSGRGKDTQYF. DNA for the CDR3: TGTGCCAGTAGTGGCCGGGGGAAAGATACGCAGTATTTT.

V is TRBV4-2 and J is TRBJ1-4; 7 nucleotides align to TRBD1. CDR1 is LGHNA, CDR2 YNFKEQ, per germline. The trim removed 2 bases at V and 8 bases at J, leaving 5 bases unmatched. The CDR3 is 14 amino acids. CDR3 region: CASSQTGVEEKLFF. The CDR3 DNA sequence: TGTGCCAGCAGCCAAACAGGGGTGGAAGAAAAACTGTTTTTT.

This sequence joins TRBV19 and TRBJ2-2, with 7 bases matching TRBD2. Looked up from germline, CDR1 is LNHDA and CDR2 is SQIVND (reference sequence). CDR3 length: 16 amino acids. J gave up 1 base and V 7 bases, and 9 bases lay outside the gene matches. The CDR3 region has the DNA TGTGCCAGTAAGGGAGTCCTAGCGGTGAACACCGGGGAGCTGTTTTTT. It is translated as CASKGVLAVNTGELFF.